These 16 T cell receptor beta chains share one sample of origin, sequenced in a study of OX40 agonist ivuxolimab in advanced cancers. Using immunoSEQ multiplex PCR, the repertoire was profiled, and TCRdb retains in-frame clones only, with some absent. The profile covers approximately 77,000 clones, with more than 90% appearing a single time and around 4.8% taken by the ten largest. The source material was CD4+ or CD8+ T cells sorted from blood, sampled in a trial of the OX40 agonist ivuxolimab. All receptors come from an adult with an advanced solid tumor such as melanoma, head and neck, liver or kidney cancer.

This rearrangement joins TRBV19 to TRBJ2-3, with 10 bases matching TRBD2. CDR3 length: 16 amino acids. J lost 0 bases, V lost 5 bases, and 5 bases had no gene match. Germline CDR1 reads LNHDA; CDR2 reads SQIVND (reference sequence). The CDR3 bases are TGTGCCAGTAGTGTAACTAGCGGGGCGAGCACAGATACGCAGTATTTT. Its protein is CASSVTSGASTDTQYF.

This chain connects TRBV2 to TRBJ2-4; no firm D call. Germline CDR1 SNHLY, CDR2 FYNNEI. V shed 1 base and J shed 7 bases, with 8 bases lying between them. The CDR3 runs 13 residues. CDR3 bases: TGTGCCAGCAGTGAAGTTGGTGCGAACATTCAGTACTTC. Its translation: CASSEVGANIQYF.

The V and J genes are TRBV21-1 and TRBJ2-1; no DNA check was done on the table's D call, TRBD2. TRBV21-1 is a pseudogene locus. The CDR3 contains 15 residues. For the CDR3, the DNA is TGTGCCAGCAGCCCGAAGCGGGACCCCTACAATGAGCAGTTCTTC. Protein product: CASSPKRDPYNEQFF.

The chain recombines TRBV6-5 with TRBJ2-7; 8 nucleotides match TRBD1. The CDR3 covers 15 residues. Trimming removed 6 bases from V and 2 bases from J; junction bases left unmatched: 9. Germline V gene lookup returns CDR1 MNHEY and CDR2 SVGAGI. The CDR3 spells CASRDGTGGTYEQYF. The CDR3 DNA sequence: TGTGCCAGCAGAGACGGGACAGGCGGCACCTACGAGCAGTACTTC.

The rearrangement joins TRBV28 to TRBJ2-6, with D possibly being TRBD2 (6 bases). CDR3 length: 15 amino acids. Trimming cost V 3 bases and J 1 base, with 7 bases left between them. CDR1 and CDR2 from the germline V gene are MDHEN and SYDVKM. The CDR3: CASSLEGSGANVLTF. CDR3 DNA: TGTGCCAGCAGTTTGGAGGGGTCTGGGGCCAACGTCCTGACTTTC.

This chain uses TRBV11-3 with TRBJ2-5, with 10 bases lining up with TRBD2. V lost 4 bases and J lost 2; bases outside the gene matches: 4. Per germline, CDR1 SGHNT and CDR2 YENEEA. The CDR3 totals 15 residues. The CDR3 is CASSWTSGAQETQYF. The CDR3 nucleotides read TGTGCCAGCAGCTGGACTAGCGGTGCACAAGAGACCCAGTACTTC.

The chain is built from TRBV9 and TRBJ2-1; 8 nucleotides match TRBD2. This CDR3 has 15 residues. Trimming took 1 base from V and 7 from J; bases not matched to a gene: 7. Per the germline V gene, CDR1 is SGDLS and CDR2 is YYNGEE. The CDR3 DNA follows: TGTGCCAGCAGCGTACTTGCGGGAGGAGGGAATGAGCAGTTCTTC. It specifies CASSVLAGGGNEQFF.

The chain couples TRBV5-1 to TRBJ2-2; a weak D match, TRBD1 (5 bases). The CDR3 consists of 15 residues. Germline V CDR1 and CDR2: SGHRS, YFSETQ. V was pared by 4 bases and J by 4 bases, with 14 bases between. The CDR3 DNA is TGCGCCAGCAGCCAGACAGTCACGGCCACCGGGGAGCTGTTTTTT. Its protein is CASSQTVTATGELFF.

This sequence joins TRBV11-2 and TRBJ2-7, with D perhaps TRBD1 (7 bases). The V gene's germline CDR1 is SGHAT and CDR2 FQNNGV. V lost 1 base and J lost 7, with 17 bases in between. CDR3 size: 15 residues. CDR3 in amino acids: CASSLGWAGGLEQYF. The CDR3 coding sequence is TGTGCCAGCAGCTTAGGTTGGGCAGGGGGGCTTGAGCAGTACTTC.

This CDR3 reads CASSPTATNRETQYF. CDR3 coding DNA: TGCGCCAGCAGCCCGACAGCTACCAATCGGGAGACCCAGTACTTC. The J gene is TRBJ2-5, the V gene TRBV5-1, with D possibly being TRBD1 (5 bases). Germline CDR1 and CDR2: SGHRS and YFSETQ. With 4 bases removed from V and 5 bases from J, the gap between germline ends came to 18 bases. The CDR3 loop spans 15 amino acids. Full variable domain (rest looked up from reference TRBV5-1 and TRBJ2-5): KAGVTQTPRYLIKTRGQQVTLSCSPISGHRSVSWYQQTPGQGLQFLFEYFSETQRNKGNFPGRFSGRQFSNSRSEMNVSTLELGDSALYLCASSPTATNRETQYFGPGTRLLVL.

Here the CDR3 reads CASSPFAQTAAGETQYF. In nucleotides, the CDR3 is TGTGCCAGCAGTCCATTTGCGCAGACAGCGGCAGGGGAGACCCAGTACTTC. J is TRBJ2-5 and V is TRBV7-8, with D possibly being TRBD1 or TRBD2 (5 bases each). Trimming took off 6 bases at V and 5 bases at J, with 25 bases between the two ends. Germline V gene sequence: CDR1 SGHVS, CDR2 FQNEAQ. The CDR3 is made up of 17 amino acids.

Worth noting for this clone: At the DNA level, this CDR3 is encoded by other sequences in the same sample as well. V and J are TRBV19 and TRBJ1-5, with 7 bases fitting TRBD1. With V trimmed by 5 bases and J by 4 bases, 5 bases remained unmatched. CDR3 length: 14 amino acids. Looked up from germline, CDR1 is LNHDA and CDR2 is SQIVND (reference sequence). CDR3 nucleotide sequence: TGTGCCAGTAGTTTTCAACAGGGGAATCAGCCCCAGCATTTT. Translated, it gives CASSFQQGNQPQHF.

V gene TRBV7-9 combines with J gene TRBJ1-1; D not resolved. The germline V gene encodes CDR1 SEHNR and CDR2 FQNEAQ (reference sequence). The CDR3 totals 16 residues. The CDR3 protein is CATSPPSGIVNTEAFF. The CDR3 nucleotides read TGTGCAACCAGCCCCCCCAGCGGGATCGTTAACACTGAAGCTTTCTTT.

The CDR3 spells CSASRNEKLFF. CDR3 DNA sequence: TGCAGTGCTAGTCGTAATGAAAAACTGTTTTTT. The rearrangement uses TRBV20-1 and TRBJ1-4; D unresolved. Trimming cost V 3 bases and J 4 bases, with 3 bases left between them. This CDR3 has 11 amino acids. The germline CDR1 and CDR2 sequences are DFQATT and SNEGSKA (reference sequence).

The chain is built from TRBV18 and TRBJ2-7; 7 bases are a match to TRBD1. This CDR3 region has 16 residues. Trimming removed 2 bases from V and 5 bases from J; junction bases left unmatched: 12. CDR1 is KGHSH and CDR2 is LQKENI in the germline V gene. The DNA of the CDR3 is TGTGCCAGCTCACCATTAGGGGTCCGACAGGGCGACGAGCAGTACTTC. This sequence encodes CASSPLGVRQGDEQYF.

The chain couples TRBV5-8 to TRBJ2-3; perhaps TRBD1 as D (6 bases). V gave up 4 bases and J gave up 6 bases, with 18 bases separating them. Germline-derived CDR1 and CDR2 are SGHTS and YDEGEE. CDR3 length: 15 residues. The DNA for the CDR3 is TGTGCCAGCAGCCTTGGGGGCAGGGGATCCGATACGCAGTATTTT. Translated: CASSLGGRGSDTQYF.